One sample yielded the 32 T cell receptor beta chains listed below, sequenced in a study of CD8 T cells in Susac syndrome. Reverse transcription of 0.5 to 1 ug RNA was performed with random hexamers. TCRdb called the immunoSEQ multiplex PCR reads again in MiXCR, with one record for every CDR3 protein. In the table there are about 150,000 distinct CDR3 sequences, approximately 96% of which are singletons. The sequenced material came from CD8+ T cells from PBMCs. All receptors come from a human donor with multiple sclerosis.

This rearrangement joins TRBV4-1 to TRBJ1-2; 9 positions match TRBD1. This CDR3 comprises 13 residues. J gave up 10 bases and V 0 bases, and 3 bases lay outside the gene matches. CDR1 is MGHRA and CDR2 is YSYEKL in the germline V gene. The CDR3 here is CASSQEGQGAYTF. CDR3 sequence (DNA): TGCGCCAGCAGCCAAGAGGGACAGGGTGCCTACACCTTC.

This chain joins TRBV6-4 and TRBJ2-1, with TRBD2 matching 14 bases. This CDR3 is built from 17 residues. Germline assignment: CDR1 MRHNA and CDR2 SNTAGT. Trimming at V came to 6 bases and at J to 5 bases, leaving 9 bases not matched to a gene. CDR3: CASSPGTSGGLHNEQFF. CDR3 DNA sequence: TGTGCCAGCAGCCCCGGGACTAGCGGGGGATTACACAATGAGCAGTTCTTC.

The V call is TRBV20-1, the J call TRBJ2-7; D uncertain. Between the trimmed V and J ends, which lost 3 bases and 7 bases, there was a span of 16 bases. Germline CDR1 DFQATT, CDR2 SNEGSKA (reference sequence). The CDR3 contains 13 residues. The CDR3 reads CSARRGDPREQYF. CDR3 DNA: TGCAGTGCTAGGAGAGGTGACCCGCGGGAGCAGTACTTC.

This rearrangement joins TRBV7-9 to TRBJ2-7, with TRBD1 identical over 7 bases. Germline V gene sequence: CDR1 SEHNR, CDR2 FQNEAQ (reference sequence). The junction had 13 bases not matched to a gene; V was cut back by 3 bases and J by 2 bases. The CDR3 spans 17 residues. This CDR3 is CASSFNGQAEIAYEQYF. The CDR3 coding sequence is TGTGCCAGCAGCTTCAACGGACAGGCTGAAATTGCCTACGAGCAGTACTTC.

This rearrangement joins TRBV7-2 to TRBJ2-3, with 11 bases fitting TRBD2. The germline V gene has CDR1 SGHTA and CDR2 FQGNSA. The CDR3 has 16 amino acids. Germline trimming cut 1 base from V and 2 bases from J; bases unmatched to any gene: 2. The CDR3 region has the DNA TGTGCCAGCAGCTTAGAACTAGCGGGGGCCACAGATACGCAGTATTTT. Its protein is CASSLELAGATDTQYF.

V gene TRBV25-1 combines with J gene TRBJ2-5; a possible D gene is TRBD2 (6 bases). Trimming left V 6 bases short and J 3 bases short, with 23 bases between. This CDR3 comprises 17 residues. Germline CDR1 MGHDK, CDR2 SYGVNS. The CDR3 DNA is TGTGCCAGCAGCGGCTCACGAAGGGACTCGTCAAAAGAGACCCAGTACTTC. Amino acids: CASSGSRRDSSKETQYF.

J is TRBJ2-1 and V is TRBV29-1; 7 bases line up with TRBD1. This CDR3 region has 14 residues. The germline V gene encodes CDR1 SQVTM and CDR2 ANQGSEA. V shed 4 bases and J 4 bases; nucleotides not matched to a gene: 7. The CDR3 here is CSVGRGQRYNEQFF. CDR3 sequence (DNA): TGCAGCGTTGGAAGGGGACAGCGATACAATGAGCAGTTCTTC.

CDR3 nucleotide sequence: TGTGCCAGCAAGCTGGGTACGCAAGCTTTCTTT. This codes for CASKLGTQAFF. The chain couples TRBV6-2 or TRBV6-3 to TRBJ1-1; D unresolved. The CDR3 spans 11 residues. CDR1 is MNHEY and CDR2 is SVGEGT in the germline V gene. V lost 7 bases, J lost 9 bases, and 12 bases lay in between.

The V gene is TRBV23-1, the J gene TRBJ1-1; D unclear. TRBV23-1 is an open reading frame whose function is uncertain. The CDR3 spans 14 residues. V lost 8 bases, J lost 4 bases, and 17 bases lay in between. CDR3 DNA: TGCGCCAGCCCCCGGAGGGCGCGCGCCACTGAAGCTTTCTTT. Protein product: CASPRRARATEAFF.

CDR3 sequence: CASSLAAEENNYGYTF. For the CDR3, the DNA is TGTGCCAGCAGCTTAGCAGCCGAAGAGAATAACTATGGCTACACCTTC. The chain employs TRBV7-9 and TRBJ1-2, with D uncertain. V gave up 0 bases and J gave up 1 base, with 12 bases separating them. There are 16 residues in the CDR3. Germline V gene data show CDR1 as SEHNR and CDR2 as FQNEAQ (reference sequence).

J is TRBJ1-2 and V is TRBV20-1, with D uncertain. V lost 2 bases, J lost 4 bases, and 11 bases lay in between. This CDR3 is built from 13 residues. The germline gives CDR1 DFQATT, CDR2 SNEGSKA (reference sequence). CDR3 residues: CSARKGEIYGYTF. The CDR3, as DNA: TGCAGTGCTAGAAAGGGTGAAATCTATGGCTACACCTTC.

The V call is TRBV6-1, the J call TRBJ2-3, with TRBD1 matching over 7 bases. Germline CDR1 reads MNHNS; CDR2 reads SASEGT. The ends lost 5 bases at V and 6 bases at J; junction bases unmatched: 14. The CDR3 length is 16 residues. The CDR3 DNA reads TGTGCCAGCAGTACCCCACAGGGGAAGTTCACGGATACGCAGTATTTT. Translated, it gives CASSTPQGKFTDTQYF.

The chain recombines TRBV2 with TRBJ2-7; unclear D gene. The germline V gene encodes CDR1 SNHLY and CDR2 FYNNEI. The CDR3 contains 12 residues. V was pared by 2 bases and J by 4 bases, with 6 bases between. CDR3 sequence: CASSENRYEQYF. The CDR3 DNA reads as TGTGCCAGCAGTGAAAACCGTTACGAGCAGTACTTC.

As DNA, the CDR3 is TGTGCCAGTAGTATGGACAATCAGCCCCAGCATTTT. Protein sequence: CASSMDNQPQHF. The rearrangement uses TRBV19 and TRBJ1-5; D gene uncertain. V was clipped by 3 bases and J by 3 bases, with 3 bases between them. Germline CDR1 LNHDA, CDR2 SQIVND (reference sequence). The CDR3 totals 12 residues. The entire variable domain, with the rest obtained from reference TRBV19 and TRBJ1-5, is as follows: DGGITQSPKYLFRKEGQNVTLSCEQNLNHDAMYWYRQDPGQGLRLIYYSQIVNDFQKGDIAEGYSVSREKKESFPLTVTSAQKNPTAFYLCASSMDNQPQHFGDGTRLSIL.

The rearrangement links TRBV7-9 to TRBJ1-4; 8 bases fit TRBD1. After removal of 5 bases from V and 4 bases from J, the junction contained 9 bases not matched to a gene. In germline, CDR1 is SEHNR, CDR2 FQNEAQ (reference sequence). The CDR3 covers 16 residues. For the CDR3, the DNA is TGTGCCAGCAGCGCGACTAATGACAGGGGTAATGAAAAACTGTTTTTT. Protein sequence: CASSATNDRGNEKLFF.

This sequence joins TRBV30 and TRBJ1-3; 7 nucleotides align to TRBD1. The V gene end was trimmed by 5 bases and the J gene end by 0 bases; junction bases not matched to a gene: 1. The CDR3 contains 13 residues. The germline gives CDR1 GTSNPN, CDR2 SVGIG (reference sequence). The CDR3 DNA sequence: TGTGCCTGGCACAGGGGCTCTGGAAACACCATATATTTT. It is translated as CAWHRGSGNTIYF.

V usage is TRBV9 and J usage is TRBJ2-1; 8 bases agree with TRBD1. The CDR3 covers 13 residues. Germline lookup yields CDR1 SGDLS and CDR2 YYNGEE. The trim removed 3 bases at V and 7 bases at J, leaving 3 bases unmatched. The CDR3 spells CASSGRQGNEQFF. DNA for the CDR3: TGTGCCAGCAGCGGGCGACAGGGGAATGAGCAGTTCTTC.

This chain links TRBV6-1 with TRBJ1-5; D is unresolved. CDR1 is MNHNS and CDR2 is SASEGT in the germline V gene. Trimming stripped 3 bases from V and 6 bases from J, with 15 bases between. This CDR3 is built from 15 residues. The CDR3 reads CASSDSGSAGQPQHF. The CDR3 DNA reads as TGTGCCAGCAGTGACTCCGGATCGGCAGGTCAGCCCCAGCATTTT.

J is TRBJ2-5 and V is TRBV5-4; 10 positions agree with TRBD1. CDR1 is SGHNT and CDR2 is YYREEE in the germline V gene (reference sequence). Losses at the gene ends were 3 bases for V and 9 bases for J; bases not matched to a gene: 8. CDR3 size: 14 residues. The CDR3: CASSWGQGQGAQYF. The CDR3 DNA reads TGTGCCAGCAGCTGGGGACAAGGACAGGGGGCCCAGTACTTC.

The CDR3 sequence is CASSYQLNTEAFF. CDR3 nucleotides: TGTGCCAGCAGCTATCAGCTAAACACTGAAGCTTTCTTT. The chain joins TRBV3-1 to TRBJ1-1; no clear D gene. Germline-derived CDR1 and CDR2 are LGHDT and YNNKEL (reference sequence). With 5 bases removed from V and 2 bases from J, the gap between germline ends came to 9 bases. There are 13 residues in the CDR3.

CDR3 DNA sequence: TGTGCCAGCAGCTTAGCCCTCGAGGGGATGATCGACAATGAGCAGTTCTTC. Translated: CASSLALEGMIDNEQFF. This chain joins TRBV7-8 and TRBJ2-1, with D perhaps being TRBD1 or TRBD2 (5 bases each). V lost 0 bases to trimming and J lost 5 bases, with 17 bases between them. This CDR3 is built from 17 residues. CDR1 and CDR2 from the germline V gene are SGHVS and FQNEAQ.

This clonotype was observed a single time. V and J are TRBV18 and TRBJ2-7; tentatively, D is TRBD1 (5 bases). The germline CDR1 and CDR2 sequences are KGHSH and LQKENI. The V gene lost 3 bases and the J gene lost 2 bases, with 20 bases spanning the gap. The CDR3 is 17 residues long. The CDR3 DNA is TGTGCCAGCTCACCGGTAATGACAAGACAGACGCCCTACGAGCAGTACTTC. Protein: CASSPVMTRQTPYEQYF.

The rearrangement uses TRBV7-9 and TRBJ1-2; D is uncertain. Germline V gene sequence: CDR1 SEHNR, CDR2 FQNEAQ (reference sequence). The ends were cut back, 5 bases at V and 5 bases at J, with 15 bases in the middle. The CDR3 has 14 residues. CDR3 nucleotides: TGTGCCAGCAGCGACAACGGACTGCGTTATGGCTACACCTTC. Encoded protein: CASSDNGLRYGYTF.

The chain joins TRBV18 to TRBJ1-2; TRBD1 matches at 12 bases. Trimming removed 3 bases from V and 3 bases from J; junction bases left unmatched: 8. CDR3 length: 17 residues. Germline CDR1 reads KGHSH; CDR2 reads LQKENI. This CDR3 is CASSPTKGQGADYGYTF. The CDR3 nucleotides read TGTGCCAGCTCACCTACGAAGGGACAGGGGGCCGACTATGGCTACACCTTC.

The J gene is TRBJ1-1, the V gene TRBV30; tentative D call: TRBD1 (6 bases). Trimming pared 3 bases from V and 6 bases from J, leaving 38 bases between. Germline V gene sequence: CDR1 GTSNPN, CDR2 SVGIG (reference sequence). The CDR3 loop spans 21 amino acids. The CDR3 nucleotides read TGTGCCTGGAGGTCCCCGTCGGGGGCCCCCTCGGAATATACTTTAGCCGCTGAAGCTTTCTTT. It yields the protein CAWRSPSGAPSEYTLAAEAFF.

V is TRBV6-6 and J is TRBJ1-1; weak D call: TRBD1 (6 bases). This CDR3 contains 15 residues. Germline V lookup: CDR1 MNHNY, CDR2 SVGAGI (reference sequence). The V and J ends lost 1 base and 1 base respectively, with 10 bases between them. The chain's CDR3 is CASSYFRGANTEAFF. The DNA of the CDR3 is TGTGCCAGCAGTTACTTCAGGGGCGCGAACACTGAAGCTTTCTTT.

The CDR3 here is CASSRAVLGTQYF. CDR3 sequence (DNA): TGTGCCAGCAGCCGGGCCGTACTGGGGACCCAGTACTTC. The chain has TRBV11-2 and TRBJ2-5, with D unresolved. There are 13 residues in the CDR3. Germline CDR1 and CDR2: SGHAT and FQNNGV. Deletions cut 5 bases from V and 7 bases from J, with 14 bases between.

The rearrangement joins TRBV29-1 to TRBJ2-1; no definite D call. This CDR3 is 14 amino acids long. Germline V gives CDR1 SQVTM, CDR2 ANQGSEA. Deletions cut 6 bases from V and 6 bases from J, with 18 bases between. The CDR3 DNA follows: TGCAGCGTCCCTCTAAGCTCCGTACCCAATGAGCAGTTCTTC. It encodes CSVPLSSVPNEQFF.

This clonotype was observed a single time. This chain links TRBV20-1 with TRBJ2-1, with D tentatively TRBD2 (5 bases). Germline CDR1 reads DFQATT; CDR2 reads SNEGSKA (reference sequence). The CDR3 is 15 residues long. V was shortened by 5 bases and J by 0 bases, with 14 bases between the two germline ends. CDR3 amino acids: CSAPDYGISYNEQFF. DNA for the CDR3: TGCAGTGCTCCCGACTACGGCATCTCCTACAATGAGCAGTTCTTC.

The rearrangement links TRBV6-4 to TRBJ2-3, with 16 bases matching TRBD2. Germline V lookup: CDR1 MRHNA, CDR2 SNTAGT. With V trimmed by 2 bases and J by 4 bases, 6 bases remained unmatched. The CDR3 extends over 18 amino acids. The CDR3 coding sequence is TGTGCCAGCAGTGACGGGACTAGCGGGGGGGCCGGGTCAGATACGCAGTATTTT. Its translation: CASSDGTSGGAGSDTQYF.

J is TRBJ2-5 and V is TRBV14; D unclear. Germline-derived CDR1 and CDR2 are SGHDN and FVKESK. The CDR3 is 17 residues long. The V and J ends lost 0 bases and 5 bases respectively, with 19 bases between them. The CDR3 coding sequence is TGTGCCAGCAGCCAAGATGGGCAGTCTTCAGTATTTGAGACCCAGTACTTC. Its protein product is CASSQDGQSSVFETQYF. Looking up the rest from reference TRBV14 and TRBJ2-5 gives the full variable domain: EAGVTQFPSHSVIEKGQTVTLRCDPISGHDNLYWYRRVMGKEIKFLLHFVKESKQDESGMPNNRFLAERTGGTYSTLKVQPAELEDSGVYFCASSQDGQSSVFETQYFGPGTRLLVL.

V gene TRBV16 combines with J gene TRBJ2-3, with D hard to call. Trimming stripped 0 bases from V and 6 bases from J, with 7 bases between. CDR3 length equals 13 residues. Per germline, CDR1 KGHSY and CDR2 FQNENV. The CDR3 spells CASSQSRVDTQYF. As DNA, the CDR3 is TGTGCCAGCAGCCAATCTCGGGTGGATACGCAGTATTTT.